Below, one TCR beta chain is given with its context. The RNA, roughly 0.5 to 1 ug, was put through reverse transcription using random hexamers. immunoSEQ multiplex PCR amplified TCR beta CDR3 across 54 Vbeta, 13 Jbeta. TCRdb reprocessed the immunoSEQ multiplex PCR reads via MiXCR and lists one record per CDR3 protein. The sample has more than 150,000 distinct CDR3 sequences, 90% to 96% seen once; the top ten hold around 0.096%. The data were taken from a study of CD8 T cells in Susac syndrome. The diagnostic criteria for definite or probable disease, as recently defined, were met by the patients with Susac syndrome. The TEMRA cells underwent FACS enrichment, while the CD8+ and CD4+ T cells underwent negative isolation. The CDR3 loop spans 15 amino acids. V shed 0 bases and J shed 7 bases, with 13 bases lying between them. From germline, CDR1 is LNHNV and CDR2 YYDKDF (reference sequence).

The TCR originated in a human donor with Susac syndrome. V and J are TRBV15 and TRBJ2-4; D is possibly TRBD2 (7 bases). Sequencing input: CD4+ T cells from PBMCs. CDR3 in amino acids: CATSRDGGGGNIQYF. The DNA of the CDR3 is TGTGCCACCAGCAGAGATGGGGGGGGCGGTAACATTCAGTACTTC.